The 24 T cell receptor beta chains in this list originate from one sample, sequenced in a study of identifying expanded T cells in peripheral blood. The method was immunoSEQ multiplex PCR; TCRdb's version includes in-frame clones alone and lacks a portion of them. The sample consists of under 110,000 clones, approximately 90% of them appearing once. Sequenced input: blood. These receptors were obtained from a person aged 18 to 70 in good health.

The chain couples TRBV6-6 to TRBJ2-2; D uncertain. The V gene's germline CDR1 is MNHNY and CDR2 SVGAGI (reference sequence). The V end was cut by 7 bases, the J end by 0 bases, with 15 bases between. This CDR3 comprises 16 residues. The CDR3 is CASTPKGRSNTGELFF. DNA of the CDR3: TGTGCCAGCACGCCGAAGGGCAGGTCGAACACCGGGGAGCTGTTTTTT.

The chain uses TRBV5-4 and TRBJ1-3; D remains unclear. Germline V CDR1 and CDR2: SGHNT, YYREEE (reference sequence). This CDR3 has 16 residues. V was cut by 0 bases and J by 0 bases, with 10 bases left in between. This chain's CDR3 is CASSLEGVGSGNTIYF. In DNA, the CDR3 is TGTGCCAGCAGCTTGGAAGGCGTCGGCTCTGGAAACACCATATATTTT.

The chain uses TRBV18 and TRBJ2-7; a weak D match, TRBD1 (6 bases). The ends were cut back, 3 bases at V and 4 bases at J, with 13 bases in the middle. CDR3 length: 14 residues. Germline V gives CDR1 KGHSH, CDR2 LQKENI. For the CDR3, the DNA is TGTGCCAGCTCACCCGACAGGCATTTGTACGAGCAGTACTTC. This encodes CASSPDRHLYEQYF.

The rearrangement joins TRBV29-1 to TRBJ1-2, with D possibly TRBD1 on 6 matching bases. Germline CDR1 is SQVTM and CDR2 is ANQGSEA. This CDR3 comprises 12 residues. The V end lost 4 bases, the J end lost 8 bases, and 14 bases lay between the germline ends. The CDR3 sequence is CSVVTGYSGYTF. CDR3 bases: TGCAGCGTTGTCACAGGGTATTCGGGCTACACCTTC.

Note on this clone: This specimen includes other DNA sequences encoding the same CDR3. The chain uses TRBV9 and TRBJ2-5, with a tentative D call TRBD1 (5 bases). CDR3 length equals 15 residues. Germline loops: CDR1 SGDLS, CDR2 YYNGEE. Trimming took off 0 bases at V and 2 bases at J, with 11 bases between the two ends. This chain's CDR3 is CASSVGGTGQETQYF. The CDR3 DNA reads as TGTGCCAGCAGCGTAGGAGGAACAGGACAAGAGACCCAGTACTTC.

This clone was seen just once. The chain uses TRBV19 and TRBJ2-7; TRBD2 matches at 7 bases. CDR1 and CDR2 from the germline V gene are LNHDA and SQIVND (reference sequence). CDR3 length: 15 amino acids. V lost 5 bases and J lost 5; bases outside the gene matches: 12. This CDR3 is CASSPSWGGSHEQYF. DNA of the CDR3: TGTGCCAGTAGTCCCTCTTGGGGGGGGTCCCACGAGCAGTACTTC.

The J gene is TRBJ1-3, the V gene TRBV5-4; possible D gene TRBD1, 5 bases. The CDR3 spans 14 residues. In germline, CDR1 is SGHNT, CDR2 YYREEE (reference sequence). V shed 2 bases and J shed 4 bases, with 10 bases lying between them. This chain's CDR3 is CASSFQGLGNTIYF. The DNA for the CDR3 is TGTGCCAGCAGCTTTCAGGGTCTGGGAAACACCATATATTTT.

This clone came up once. V gene TRBV25-1 combines with J gene TRBJ2-3; the D gene is possibly TRBD1 (6 bases). Germline values: CDR1 MGHDK, CDR2 SYGVNS. V gave up 11 bases and J gave up 7 bases, with 31 bases separating them. The CDR3 consists of 17 residues. Here the CDR3 reads CAAGSLGGSPGMNTQYF. For the CDR3, the DNA is TGTGCCGCCGGGTCGCTAGGGGGATCACCGGGGATGAATACGCAGTATTTT.

This chain links TRBV5-6 with TRBJ1-1; D might be TRBD1 (6 bases). This CDR3 has 13 amino acids. V was trimmed by 6 bases and J by 0 bases, leaving 9 bases between them. Germline V gene data show CDR1 as SGHDT and CDR2 as YYEEEE. CDR3 sequence reads: CASKRGMNTEAFF. The DNA for the CDR3 is TGTGCCAGCAAAAGGGGGATGAACACTGAAGCTTTCTTT.

The rearrangement joins TRBV18 to TRBJ1-1; the D gene is possibly TRBD1 (5 bases). The CDR3 is made up of 15 amino acids. V dropped 3 bases and J dropped 4 bases, with 15 bases sitting between them. CDR1 is KGHSH and CDR2 is LQKENI in the germline V gene. The chain's CDR3 is CASSPAQDRGTEAFF. DNA of the CDR3: TGTGCCAGCTCACCGGCACAGGACCGGGGCACTGAAGCTTTCTTT.

This clone was seen a handful of times. This rearrangement joins TRBV27 to TRBJ1-2, with D perhaps matching TRBD1 (5 bases). The CDR3 is 15 amino acids. Trimming left V 5 bases short and J 5 bases short, with 18 bases between. Germline CDR1 is MNHEY and CDR2 is SMNVEV (reference sequence). CDR3 region: CASSPTPQGVYGYTF. The CDR3 region has the DNA TGTGCCAGCAGTCCCACCCCGCAGGGTGTTTATGGCTACACCTTC.

This sequence joins TRBV27 and TRBJ2-5, with D perhaps TRBD1 (6 bases). The CDR3 loop spans 14 amino acids. Germline assignment: CDR1 MNHEY and CDR2 SMNVEV (reference sequence). Deletions cut 6 bases from V and 2 bases from J, with 13 bases between. CDR3 DNA sequence: TGTGCCAGCAGAGAGGACAGAGGTCAAGAGACCCAGTACTTC. It translates to CASREDRGQETQYF.

The chain has TRBV4-3 and TRBJ2-3; no reliable D call. CDR1 is LGHNA, CDR2 YSLEER, per germline. CDR3 length: 14 residues. Deletions cut 1 base from V and 5 bases from J, with 10 bases between. CDR3 amino acids: CASSQVGAGDTQYF. CDR3 nucleotides: TGCGCCAGCAGCCAAGTGGGTGCCGGAGATACGCAGTATTTT.

The rearrangement links TRBV28 to TRBJ1-2; D is ambiguous. Germline V lookup: CDR1 MDHEN, CDR2 SYDVKM. The CDR3 is 11 amino acids. Trimming pared 6 bases from V and 11 bases from J, leaving 13 bases between. This chain's CDR3 is CASRAESLYTF. In DNA, the CDR3 is TGTGCCAGCAGGGCCGAGTCCCTATACACCTTC.

The rearrangement links TRBV5-4 to TRBJ1-2; 8 bases are shared with TRBD1. The germline V gene encodes CDR1 SGHNT and CDR2 YYREEE (reference sequence). V was pared by 4 bases and J by 4 bases, with 6 bases of the junction left unmatched. This CDR3 region has 14 residues. The CDR3 DNA is TGTGCCAGCAGCATGACAGGGGCCCGCTATGGCTACACCTTC. Translated, it gives CASSMTGARYGYTF.

This sequence joins TRBV11-2 and TRBJ1-1; TRBD1 might be the D (5 bases). The V end lost 4 bases, the J end lost 4 bases, and 16 bases lay between the germline ends. CDR3 length: 15 residues. Germline values: CDR1 SGHAT, CDR2 FQNNGV. CDR3 loop: CASSSSAQGGTEAFF. In DNA form, the CDR3 reads TGTGCCAGCAGCTCATCCGCCCAGGGTGGCACTGAAGCTTTCTTT. The full variable domain, rest sourced from reference TRBV11-2 and TRBJ1-1, is EAGVAQSPRYKIIEKRQSVAFWCNPISGHATLYWYQQILGQGPKLLIQFQNNGVVDDSQLPKDRFSAERLKGVDSTLKIQPAKLEDSAVYLCASSSSAQGGTEAFFGQGTRLTVV.

The count of this clone is one. CDR3 amino acids: CAISESWTGGESNQPQHF. DNA for the CDR3: TGTGCCATCAGTGAGTCGTGGACAGGGGGCGAAAGCAATCAGCCCCAGCATTTT. The chain joins TRBV10-3 to TRBJ1-5; 11 bases are shared with TRBD1. V was clipped by 0 bases and J by 1 base; unmatched bases: 5. Germline V gene lookup returns CDR1 ENHRY and CDR2 SYGVKD. There are 18 residues in the CDR3.

This rearrangement joins TRBV7-8 to TRBJ1-2; D is uncertain. CDR3 size: 13 residues. In germline, CDR1 is SGHVS, CDR2 FQNEAQ. V shed 5 bases and J shed 2 bases, with 9 bases lying between them. CDR3 in amino acids: CASSPDRNYGYTF. CDR3 bases: TGTGCCAGCAGCCCGGACCGAAACTATGGCTACACCTTC.

V and J are TRBV13 and TRBJ2-7; no reliable D call. CDR1 and CDR2 (germline): PRHDT, FYEKMQ (reference sequence). The CDR3 runs 13 residues. V dropped 5 bases and J dropped 5 bases, with 13 bases sitting between them. CDR3 nucleotides: TGTGCCAGCAGCCAAGGCTCAGGCGACGAGCAGTACTTC. Translation gives CASSQGSGDEQYF. Looking up the rest from reference TRBV13 and TRBJ2-7 gives the full variable domain: AAGVIQSPRHLIKEKRETATLKCYPIPRHDTVYWYQQGPGQDPQFLISFYEKMQSDKGSIPDRFSAQQFSDYHSELNMSSLELGDSALYFCASSQGSGDEQYFGPGTRLTVT.

The chain joins TRBV21-1 to TRBJ1-1; TRBD1, as called in the table, went unchecked against the DNA. TRBV21-1 is designated a pseudogene. The CDR3 runs to 14 residues. The CDR3 spells CASSKDRQGHEAFF. The CDR3 DNA reads as TGTGCCAGCAGCAAAGATCGGCAGGGTCACGAAGCTTTCTTT.

The chain joins TRBV4-1 to TRBJ2-7; D may be TRBD2 (7 bases). Germline values: CDR1 MGHRA, CDR2 YSYEKL. The CDR3 loop spans 13 amino acids. Trimming cost V 0 bases and J 6 bases, with 9 bases left between them. Here the CDR3 DNA reads TGCGCCAGCAGCCAAGAGCGGGGGCGCGAGCAGTACTTC. Its translation is CASSQERGREQYF.

The J gene is TRBJ1-2, the V gene TRBV10-3; 12 positions match TRBD1. V trimming: 3 bases; J trimming: 2 bases; junction bases outside the gene matches: 4. Germline values: CDR1 ENHRY, CDR2 SYGVKD. The CDR3 is 16 residues long. The CDR3 reads CAISETGTGGNYGYTF. For the CDR3, the DNA is TGTGCCATCAGTGAAACGGGGACAGGGGGCAACTATGGCTACACCTTC.

The V gene is TRBV27, the J gene TRBJ2-5; 7 nucleotides align to TRBD1. The length of the CDR3 is 17 residues. Losses at the gene ends were 1 base for V and 5 bases for J; bases not matched to a gene: 13. The V gene's germline CDR1 is MNHEY and CDR2 SMNVEV (reference sequence). CDR3 DNA sequence: TGTGCCAGCAGTTTATATTCCGGGACAGTCCTTGAGGAGACCCAGTACTTC. Translated: CASSLYSGTVLEETQYF.

The chain links TRBV19 to TRBJ1-1, with a weak D call TRBD1 (6 bases). V was trimmed by 6 bases and J by 6 bases, leaving 14 bases between them. Germline V CDR1 and CDR2: LNHDA, SQIVND (reference sequence). The CDR3 has 13 amino acids. The CDR3 nucleotides are TGTGCCAGTAGCATAACGGGGGGGCCTGAAGCTTTCTTT. It yields the protein CASSITGGPEAFF.